The 19 T cell receptor beta chains listed next were all sequenced from one sample in a study of T cells after yellow fever vaccination. TCRdb reprocessed the 5' RACE reads with MiXCR, giving one entry per CDR3 protein. Of about 580,000 distinct CDR3 sequences in the sample, approximately 16% are singletons; the top ten hold approximately 15%. Sequences were derived from PBMCs, sampled 4 to 5 days after the first yellow fever vaccination. These receptor sequences come from a man younger than 35 who received the YFV17D yellow fever vaccine.

The gene calls are TRBV3-1 and TRBJ2-7, with D maybe TRBD2 (6 bases). Germline V gene data show CDR1 as LGHDT and CDR2 as YNNKEL (reference sequence). The CDR3 covers 14 residues. V shed 4 bases and J shed 7 bases, with 17 bases lying between them. The CDR3 region has the DNA TGTGCCAGCAGCCGGAGGTTGGGGGGACGGGAGCAGTACGTC. Translation: CASSRRLGGREQYV.

The J gene is TRBJ2-1, the V gene TRBV5-4; 7 bases are shared with TRBD1. The CDR3 sequence is 16 residues long. V gave up 0 bases and J gave up 0 bases; unmatched junction bases: 3. CDR1 is SGHNT, CDR2 YYREEE, per germline (reference sequence). In DNA form, the CDR3 reads TGTGCCAGCAGCTTGGGGGCAGGGGGCTCCTACAATGAGCAGTTCTTC. Its protein product is CASSLGAGGSYNEQFF. Based on the CDR3 plus reference TRBV5-4 and TRBJ2-1, the full variable domain is ETGVTQSPTHLIKTRGQQVTLRCSSQSGHNTVSWYQQALGQGPQFIFQYYREEENGRGNFPPRFSGLQFPNYSSELNVNALELDDSALYLCASSLGAGGSYNEQFFGPGTRLTVL.

The CDR3: CASSTGWNEQFF. In nucleotides, the CDR3 is TGTGCCAGCTCAACCGGGTGGAATGAGCAGTTCTTC. The chain combines TRBV18 with TRBJ2-1; D is unresolved. CDR1 is KGHSH, CDR2 LQKENI, per germline. The CDR3 length is 12 residues. Trimming took off 5 bases at V and 7 bases at J, with 9 bases between the two ends.

The V call is TRBV5-1, the J call TRBJ1-6; possibly TRBD1 for D (6 bases). Germline-derived CDR1 and CDR2 are SGHRS and YFSETQ. V was pared by 5 bases and J by 9 bases, with 18 bases between. This CDR3 is 15 amino acids long. The CDR3 sequence: CASSPSRGSSSPLHF. The CDR3 DNA reads TGCGCCAGCAGTCCATCCAGGGGAAGTTCTTCACCCCTCCACTTT.

The rearrangement links TRBV7-2 to TRBJ2-2, with 11 bases lining up with TRBD1. The CDR3 loop spans 15 amino acids. Germline V lookup: CDR1 SGHTA, CDR2 FQGNSA. V lost 4 bases to trimming and J lost 6 bases; unmatched junction nucleotides: 4. In DNA form, the CDR3 reads TGTGCCAGCAGCTCGGGACAGGGGGTCGCCGGGGAGCTGTTTTTT. Protein sequence: CASSSGQGVAGELFF.

This clonotype has more than one count but fewer than ten. The chain carries TRBV7-6 and TRBJ1-1; D ambiguous. V lost 4 bases to trimming and J lost 5 bases, with 11 bases between them. In germline, CDR1 is SGHVS, CDR2 FNYEAQ. CDR3 length equals 13 residues. CDR3 in DNA: TGTGCCAGCAGCTCACTAGCTAATACTGAAGCTTTCTTT. Amino acid sequence: CASSSLANTEAFF.

This chain joins TRBV18 and TRBJ1-1, with unresolved D. From germline, CDR1 is KGHSH and CDR2 LQKENI. Trimming removed 3 bases from V and 0 bases from J, with 14 bases in between. The CDR3 has 16 amino acids. The CDR3 coding sequence is TGTGCCAGCTCACCCCGGCAGGTAGCTATGAACACTGAAGCTTTCTTT. This sequence encodes CASSPRQVAMNTEAFF.

This clonotype was detected only a few times. The V and J genes are TRBV27 and TRBJ2-5; possible D gene TRBD2, 7 bases. The CDR3 is 15 residues long. Germline CDR1 and CDR2: MNHEY and SMNVEV (reference sequence). The V end lost 1 base, the J end lost 5 bases, and 14 bases lay between the germline ends. The CDR3: CASSLYGGARETQYF. CDR3 sequence (DNA): TGTGCCAGCAGTTTATATGGGGGGGCCAGGGAGACCCAGTACTTC.

This clonotype showed up many times. The chain combines TRBV20-1 with TRBJ2-3; 7 nucleotides agree with TRBD1. Germline V lookup: CDR1 DFQATT, CDR2 SNEGSKA (reference sequence). The CDR3 consists of 14 residues. V shed 8 bases and J 2 bases; nucleotides not matched to a gene: 10. The CDR3 region is CSTNRGRDTDTQYF. In DNA form, the CDR3 reads TGCAGTACGAACAGGGGCAGGGACACAGATACGCAGTATTTT.

The V call is TRBV7-9, the J call TRBJ1-2; 9 bases are a match to TRBD1. CDR1 is SEHNR, CDR2 FQNEAQ, per germline (reference sequence). V shed 4 bases, J shed 8 bases, and the junction held 8 bases outside the gene matches. The CDR3 is 14 amino acids. CDR3 region: CASSSQGAAGGYTF. The CDR3 bases are TGTGCCAGCAGCTCACAGGGGGCAGCTGGCGGCTACACCTTC.

The rearrangement links TRBV25-1 to TRBJ2-2; maybe TRBD1 (6 bases). CDR1 is MGHDK and CDR2 is SYGVNS in the germline V gene. Between the trimmed V and J ends, which lost 3 bases and 3 bases, there was a span of 14 bases. CDR3 size: 16 residues. CDR3 sequence: CASSDPTGRDTGELFF. DNA for the CDR3: TGTGCCAGCAGTGACCCGACAGGAAGGGACACCGGGGAGCTGTTTTTT.

The chain recombines TRBV7-9 with TRBJ2-2, with 7 bases that match TRBD1. Trimming at V came to 4 bases and at J to 1 base, leaving 6 bases not matched to a gene. Per germline, CDR1 SEHNR and CDR2 FQNEAQ (reference sequence). The CDR3 runs 16 residues. The CDR3 spells CASSSVRQGNTGELFF. DNA for the CDR3: TGTGCCAGCAGCTCTGTCCGACAGGGGAACACCGGGGAGCTGTTTTTT.

As concerns this clonotype: One end of the junction fails to match germline, which may point to a read error. The CDR3 is CASSAGDRGTEDFF. The DNA for the CDR3 is TGTGCCAGCAGCGCCGGGGACAGGGGAACTGAAGATTTCTTT. V is TRBV6-1 and J is TRBJ1-1, with 10 positions matching TRBD1. The CDR3 has 14 residues. CDR1 and CDR2 from the germline V gene are MNHNS and SASEGT.

This clonotype was detected a few times. CDR3 amino acids: CAIRGDRGGQETQYF. CDR3 coding DNA: TGTGCCATCAGGGGAGACAGGGGGGGTCAAGAGACCCAGTACTTC. This chain uses TRBV10-3 with TRBJ2-5; 9 bases match TRBD1. Unmatched junction bases numbered 7, after V lost 6 bases and J lost 2 bases. CDR3 length equals 15 residues. Germline CDR1 and CDR2: ENHRY and SYGVKD.

On this clonotype itself: One junction end does not reproduce the germline sequence, and a read error may be involved. V and J are TRBV20-1 and TRBJ2-3; D is tentatively TRBD1 or TRBD2 (5 bases each). The CDR3 consists of 14 residues. Germline CDR1 and CDR2: DFQATT and SNEGSKA (reference sequence). Written as DNA, the CDR3 is TGCAGTGCCCTAGCCCGGGGCGGTCCAGATACGCAGAATTTT. It codes for CSALARGGPDTQNF.

CDR3 region: CASSQDPGEQFF. The CDR3 DNA sequence: TGTGCCAGCAGCCAAGATCCGGGCGAGCAGTTCTTC. V and J are TRBV3-1 and TRBJ2-1, with D unclear. Trimming removed 0 bases from V and 10 bases from J, with 7 bases in between. This CDR3 is 12 amino acids long. In germline, CDR1 is LGHDT, CDR2 YNNKEL (reference sequence).

The rearrangement uses TRBV7-3 and TRBJ2-3, with a possible D match to TRBD2 (6 bases). Looked up from germline, CDR1 is SGHTA and CDR2 is FQGTGA. The CDR3 covers 17 residues. Deletions cut 5 bases from V and 0 bases from J, with 18 bases between. The CDR3 coding sequence is TGTGCCAGCAGCCTTATCGGCGGGGTCTCTAGCACAGATACGCAGTATTTT. Its translation is CASSLIGGVSSTDTQYF.

J is TRBJ2-3 and V is TRBV6-4, with TRBD2 matching over 7 bases. The trim removed 5 bases at V and 0 bases at J, leaving 8 bases unmatched. CDR3 length: 16 amino acids. The V gene's germline CDR1 is MRHNA and CDR2 SNTAGT. CDR3 residues: CASSRASGESTDTQYF. The CDR3 bases are TGTGCCAGCAGTAGGGCTAGCGGAGAAAGCACAGATACGCAGTATTTT.

This clonotype has only a few counts. The chain combines TRBV7-3 with TRBJ2-2, with TRBD1 matching over 7 bases. CDR3 length equals 15 residues. V trimming: 4 bases; J trimming: 5 bases; junction bases outside the gene matches: 7. Germline-derived CDR1 and CDR2 are SGHTA and FQGTGA. CDR3 DNA sequence: TGTGCCAGCAGCTCCTCAGGGGGATGGACCGGGGAGCTGTTTTTT. This gives the protein CASSSSGGWTGELFF.